This TCR beta chain was identified during a study of blood T cell repertoires in COVID-19. As for the study in general: T cells, B-cell-depleted T cells, or PBMCs supplied cDNA or gDNA.

Study processing details: From reference gene primer amplification, estimates of nucleated cell counts were derived. TCRdb keeps only in-frame clones here, not all; method: immunoSEQ multiplex PCR. Clonal size and the V and J genes are those of that table, whereas D and trimming came from the DNA. The sample has over 200,000 clones; 85% to 90% are singletons. Input material: PBMCs or T cells enriched from blood (not recorded which). This receptor was taken from a man aged 18 to 30 who had recovered from COVID-19.

The CDR3 region is CAEDTGVDGYTF. CDR3 sequence (DNA): TGTGCCGAAGACACAGGGGTGGATGGCTACACCTTC. The rearrangement links TRBV30 to TRBJ1-2; 7 bases map to TRBD1. The J segment lost 6 bases and the V segment lost 8 bases, leaving 9 bases of the junction unmatched. Germline loops: CDR1 GTSNPN, CDR2 SVGIG (reference sequence). CDR3 size: 12 residues.